Following are 18 T cell receptor beta chains from one sample sequenced in a study of shared clonotypes between healthy human individuals (dated by TCRdb to the early 2020s). CD8 naive samples consisted of CD45RO-negative cells that were positively selected for CCR7, yielding a CD45RA+CCR7+ population without TemRA cells. Library preparation was by the immunoSEQ multiplex PCR assay. Not all clones reach the TCRdb copy of this immuneACCESS table, which keeps in-frame sequences only. Checked studies attribute under half of the gap to unresolved V genes and leave the rest unexplained. The table for this sample lists about 1,800,000 clones; around 96% of them were counted only once. The ten largest make up approximately 1.2% of the sample. Sequencing was carried out using naive CD8+ T cells sorted from blood. The meaning of the sample's cell subset or site label: CD45RA+CCR7+. The receptor source for this set is a man aged 18 to 29 in good health.

This chain uses TRBV7-9 with TRBJ1-1; no definite D call. This CDR3 comprises 12 residues. Germline CDR1 and CDR2: SEHNR and FQNEAQ (reference sequence). V was shortened by 3 bases and J by 5 bases, with 7 bases between the two germline ends. The CDR3 loop is CASSLWETEAFF. In nucleotides, the CDR3 is TGTGCCAGCAGCTTGTGGGAAACTGAAGCTTTCTTT.

The count of this clone is one. The genes are TRBV5-4 and TRBJ1-2, with D hard to call. The CDR3 has 15 amino acids. Trimming cost V 4 bases and J 4 bases, with 17 bases left between them. Germline CDR1 SGHNT, CDR2 YYREEE (reference sequence). CDR3 region: CASSHFVDGLYGYTF. CDR3 bases: TGTGCCAGCAGCCACTTCGTGGACGGCCTCTATGGCTACACCTTC.

The chain recombines TRBV25-1 with TRBJ1-1; D not resolved. The V and J ends lost 0 bases and 1 base respectively, with 9 bases between them. CDR3 length equals 15 residues. The germline V gene has CDR1 MGHDK and CDR2 SYGVNS. Here the CDR3 DNA reads TGTGCCAGCAGTGAATATGACACTACGAACACTGAAGCTTTCTTT. It is translated as CASSEYDTTNTEAFF.

The V gene is TRBV25-1, the J gene TRBJ2-2; no definite D call. V was pared by 8 bases and J by 0 bases, with 10 bases between. This CDR3 has 14 amino acids. The germline gives CDR1 MGHDK, CDR2 SYGVNS. The DNA for the CDR3 is TGTGCCAGCCATACAGAAACGAACACCGGGGAGCTGTTTTTT. This encodes CASHTETNTGELFF.

V is TRBV28 and J is TRBJ2-1, with a possible D match to TRBD1 (5 bases). CDR1 and CDR2 from the germline V gene are MDHEN and SYDVKM. Trimming pared 2 bases from V and 0 bases from J, leaving 17 bases between. The CDR3 is 18 residues long. CDR3 nucleotide sequence: TGTGCCAGCAGTTTAGGGCTGTCAGGGCTCCCCTCCTACAATGAGCAGTTCTTC. Encoded protein: CASSLGLSGLPSYNEQFF.

This clone was detected only once. The gene calls are TRBV7-9 and TRBJ2-5, with TRBD2 matching 7 bases. This CDR3 spans 14 amino acids. With 5 bases clipped from V and 9 bases from J, the junction kept 12 bases outside the gene matches. Germline values: CDR1 SEHNR, CDR2 FQNEAQ (reference sequence). In nucleotides, the CDR3 is TGTGCCAGCAGCGACTCTCTAGAGGGGAGGGCCCAGTACTTC. This gives the protein CASSDSLEGRAQYF.

The CDR3 spells CASSLRHYTEAFF. CDR3 DNA: TGTGCCAGCAGCTTGAGGCATTACACTGAAGCTTTCTTT. This chain uses TRBV5-6 with TRBJ1-1; D gene uncertain. V gave up 1 base and J gave up 3 bases, with 7 bases separating them. The CDR3 covers 13 residues. Per germline, CDR1 SGHDT and CDR2 YYEEEE.

The CDR3 sequence: CSVGGVNEQFF. The CDR3 DNA reads as TGCAGCGTCGGAGGGGTGAATGAGCAGTTCTTC. The rearrangement links TRBV29-1 to TRBJ2-1; tentative D call: TRBD2 (6 bases). CDR1 and CDR2 from the germline V gene are SQVTM and ANQGSEA. This CDR3 has 11 amino acids. V lost 6 bases to trimming and J lost 7 bases, with 10 bases between them.

The rearrangement uses TRBV5-4 and TRBJ2-1, with 9 bases fitting TRBD2. The CDR3 is made up of 15 amino acids. V lost 0 bases, J lost 10 bases, and 8 bases stayed unmatched. The germline gives CDR1 SGHNT, CDR2 YYREEE (reference sequence). The CDR3 reads CASSLGVAGDLEQFF. As DNA, the CDR3 is TGTGCCAGCAGCTTGGGGGTAGCGGGAGATCTGGAGCAGTTCTTC.

This chain links TRBV6-1 with TRBJ2-5; 7 nucleotides line up with TRBD1. The CDR3 has 13 residues. CDR1 is MNHNS, CDR2 SASEGT, per germline. Germline trimming cut 8 bases from V and 5 bases from J; bases unmatched to any gene: 8. The CDR3 here is CASRYRGWETQYF. CDR3 DNA sequence: TGTGCCAGCCGCTACAGGGGCTGGGAGACCCAGTACTTC.

Regarding this clone: Distinct nucleotide sequences in the sample also encode this CDR3. V usage is TRBV19 and J usage is TRBJ1-5; D gene unclear. The germline CDR1 and CDR2 sequences are LNHDA and SQIVND (reference sequence). This CDR3 is built from 15 residues. V lost 1 base, J lost 3 bases, and 10 bases lay in between. The CDR3, as DNA: TGTGCCAGTAGTATAGTCCCGGGTTCCAATCAGCCCCAGCATTTT. It encodes CASSIVPGSNQPQHF.

The chain employs TRBV5-4 and TRBJ2-6; D remains unclear. The CDR3 contains 16 residues. Trimming removed 0 bases from V and 4 bases from J, with 11 bases in between. In germline, CDR1 is SGHNT, CDR2 YYREEE (reference sequence). Here the CDR3 DNA reads TGTGCCAGCAGCTTGGAAGGGATCGGGGGGGCCAACGTCCTGACTTTC. The encoded protein is CASSLEGIGGANVLTF.

The chain recombines TRBV5-5 with TRBJ2-7; 7 positions match TRBD1. The V segment lost 4 bases and the J segment 5 bases; nucleotides outside the gene matches: 6. The germline V gene encodes CDR1 SGHKS and CDR2 YYEKEE (reference sequence). The CDR3 is 13 amino acids. This CDR3 reads CASSLDRSHEQYF. The CDR3 nucleotides are TGTGCCAGCAGCCTGGACAGGAGCCACGAGCAGTACTTC.

The rearrangement joins TRBV6-1 to TRBJ1-3; D unclear. With 6 bases removed from V and 0 bases from J, the gap between germline ends came to 12 bases. Germline V gives CDR1 MNHNS, CDR2 SASEGT. The length of the CDR3 is 15 residues. Written as DNA, the CDR3 is TGTGCCAGCAGATCAGACTCTAGCTCTGGAAACACCATATATTTT. Translating it yields CASRSDSSSGNTIYF.

This chain links TRBV28 with TRBJ1-1; D uncertain. Trimming left V 1 base short and J 4 bases short, with 4 bases between. This CDR3 has 12 amino acids. Germline loops: CDR1 MDHEN, CDR2 SYDVKM. The CDR3 nucleotides read TGTGCCAGCAGTTTATTTTCCACTGAAGCTTTCTTT. It encodes CASSLFSTEAFF.

The V call is TRBV11-2, the J call TRBJ1-3; D unresolved. CDR3 length: 12 amino acids. V lost 1 base and J lost 9, with 7 bases in between. Germline V gene lookup returns CDR1 SGHAT and CDR2 FQNNGV. This CDR3 reads CASSLGDATIYF. The CDR3 coding sequence is TGTGCCAGCAGCTTAGGGGATGCCACCATATATTTT.

The J gene is TRBJ2-1, the V gene TRBV15, with 8 bases matching TRBD2. Germline V gene sequence: CDR1 LNHNV, CDR2 YYDKDF (reference sequence). The CDR3 length is 16 residues. With V trimmed by 3 bases and J by 3 bases, 7 bases remained unmatched. The CDR3 region has the DNA TGTGCCACCAGCAGCCTACTAGCGGAGGGCTACAATGAGCAGTTCTTC. It yields the protein CATSSLLAEGYNEQFF. Full variable domain (missing parts from reference TRBV15 and TRBJ2-1): DAMVIQNPRYQVTQFGKPVTLSCSQTLNHNVMYWYQQKSSQAPKLLFHYYDKDFNNEADTPDNFQSRRPNTSFCFLDIRSPGLGDTAMYLCATSSLLAEGYNEQFFGPGTRLTVL.

This clone appeared once. Other nucleotide sequences in the sample specify the same CDR3. The rearrangement links TRBV5-6 to TRBJ2-7; D not certain. CDR1 and CDR2 (germline): SGHDT, YYEEEE. Trimming stripped 2 bases from V and 2 bases from J, with 5 bases between. The CDR3 has 12 amino acids. Here the CDR3 DNA reads TGTGCCAGCAGCTTTCAGACCTACGAGCAGTACTTC. It translates to CASSFQTYEQYF.